This T cell receptor (beta chain) was profiled in a study of CD8+CD57+ T cells in acquired aplastic anemia (dated by TCRdb to the late 2010s). As for the study more broadly: DNA extracted from sorted CD4+ and CD8+ cells had a mean of roughly 3.4 ug, with a range of about 0.2 to 30 ug. CD8+CD57+ expansion was defined as frequency above the mean frequency observed in healthy subjects. Study-wide conclusions, independent of this receptor: No significant difference in CD8+ Simpson's diversity was found between patients and healthy controls (P=0.060). Twenty-nine CD8+ CDR3 sequences were shared between patients and controls but appeared highly expressed in patients and within their immunodominant clones.

Flow cytometry had shown CD8+CD57+ cell expansion in the patients selected for sequencing. Every patient had a diagnosis of severe acquired aplastic anemia based on International Study of Aplastic Anemia and Agranulocytosis and Camitta criteria. Patients had received no therapy at the time of blood sampling. TCR repertoires of sorted CD4+ and CD8+ blood T cells from severe aplastic anemia patients and healthy subjects were deep-sequenced in the study. Patients were enrolled in the USA under clinicaltrials.gov protocols 00001620, 01623167, 00001397, 00071045, 00081523 and 00961064. Ficoll-Paque density gradient centrifugation was used to isolate peripheral blood mononuclear cells. Before DNA extraction, CD4+ and CD8+ T cells were sorted by FACS or by magnetic beads. Profiling of TCR beta VDJ combinations and CDR3 sequences used genomic DNA as the template. TCR repertoire sequencing was run on an Illumina HiSeq 2000. The paper's processing steps were these. TRBV/TRBJ rearrangement plots, CDR3 size and DJ length profiles, and Simpson's diversity index were used to evaluate the repertoires. Whichever DNA sequence was most abundant in the deep sequencing data was defined as the immunodominant clone. CDR3 amino acid sequences were checked for sharing between subjects and were compared against published repertoires and the VDJdb database. TCRdb redid the processing of the public reads, applying fastp at Q25 and MiXCR, and retained in-frame beta chains. One record per CDR3 amino acid sequence lists the most common genes and DNA. The V and J calls reflect TCRdb's pipeline rather than the authors' work. For this sample the table gives approximately 40,000 distinct CDR3 sequences, of which 60% to 80% were detected only once. The top ten hold 45% to 65% of the sample.

This clonotype was detected ten times or more. The clone's antigen remains unknown. Base qualities are not at hand, and no much larger clone is one base apart. From a lookup of the germline V gene, CDR1 and CDR2 are SGHVS and FQNEAQ. From cysteine to phenylalanine, the CDR3 is 17 amino acids long. Here the CDR3 DNA is all that survives: 51 bases in frame from base 1. From V the trimming removes 5 bases and from J it removes 1 base, while the gene matches leave 11 bases of the junction unaccounted for. The chain couples TRBV7-8 to TRBJ1-1, and 9 bases in between align with TRBD1. Sequencing was done on a sample of sorted CD4+, CD8+, or CD8+CD57+ T cells (not recorded which) from PBMCs. This receptor was obtained from a human donor with aplastic anemia. CDR3 protein: CASSLRPGTGSNTEAFF. The DNA sequence reads TGTGCCAGCAGCCTCCGTCCCGGGACAGGGTCGAACACTGAAGCTTTCTTT.